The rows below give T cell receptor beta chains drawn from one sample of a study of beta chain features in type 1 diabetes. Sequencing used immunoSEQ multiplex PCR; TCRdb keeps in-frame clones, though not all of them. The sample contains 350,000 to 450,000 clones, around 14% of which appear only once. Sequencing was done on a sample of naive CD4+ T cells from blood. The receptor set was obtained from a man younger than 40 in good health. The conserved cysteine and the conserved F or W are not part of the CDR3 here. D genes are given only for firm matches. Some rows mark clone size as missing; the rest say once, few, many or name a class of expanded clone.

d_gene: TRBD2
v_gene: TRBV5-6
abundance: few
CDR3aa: ASSFFAGGPNEQF

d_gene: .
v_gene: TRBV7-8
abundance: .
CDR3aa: ASSVTKLGEQF

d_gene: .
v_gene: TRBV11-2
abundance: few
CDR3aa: ASSLDRGTPLH

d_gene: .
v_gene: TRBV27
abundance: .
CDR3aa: ASSILAGGGTDTQY

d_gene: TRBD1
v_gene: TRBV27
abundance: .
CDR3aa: ASSKDRVEGRGYT

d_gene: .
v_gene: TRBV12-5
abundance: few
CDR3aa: ASGFNRLFGPKNIQY

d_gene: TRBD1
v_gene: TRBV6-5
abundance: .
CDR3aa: ASSYSGQRTYEQY

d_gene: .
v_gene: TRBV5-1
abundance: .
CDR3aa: ASSFTGTTYEQY

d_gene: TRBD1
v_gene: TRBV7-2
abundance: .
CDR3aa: ASSRDRANTGELF

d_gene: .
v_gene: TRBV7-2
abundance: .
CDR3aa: ASSLTFTDTQF

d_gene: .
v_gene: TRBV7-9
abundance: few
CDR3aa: ASRWMTAAAGANVLT

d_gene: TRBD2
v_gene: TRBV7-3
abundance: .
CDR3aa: ASSVSGRSYNEQF

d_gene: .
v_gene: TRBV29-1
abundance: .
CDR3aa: SVEGAVQETQY